The 29 T cell receptor beta chains listed next were all sequenced from one sample in a study of shared clonotypes between healthy human individuals. Only in-frame clones appear in the TCRdb table, and some are missing; sequencing was by immunoSEQ multiplex PCR. The sample has 110,000 or so clones, about 70% seen once. The sequencing input was memory CD8+ T cells sorted from blood. Noted subset: CD45RO+ cells pooled with CCR7-negative TemRA cells. All receptors come from a woman aged 25 to 39 in good health.

This chain uses TRBV6-1 with TRBJ2-5; D possibly corresponds to TRBD2 (5 bases). In germline, CDR1 is MNHNS, CDR2 SASEGT. Trimming shortened V by 5 bases and J by 4 bases, and 11 bases separated the two germline ends. The CDR3 contains 13 residues. The CDR3 DNA sequence: TGTGCCAGCAGTCTCTTGGGAGCAGAGACCCAGTACTTC. It yields the protein CASSLLGAETQYF.

This chain connects TRBV14 to TRBJ2-5; D gene unclear. With 3 bases removed from V and 0 bases from J, the gap between germline ends came to 2 bases. Per germline, CDR1 SGHDN and CDR2 FVKESK. This CDR3 region has 12 residues. CDR3 region: CASSHYQETQYF. CDR3 nucleotides: TGTGCCAGCAGCCACTACCAAGAGACCCAGTACTTC.

J is TRBJ2-3 and V is TRBV19; D not certain. Germline CDR1 reads LNHDA; CDR2 reads SQIVND (reference sequence). V lost 1 base and J 3 bases, leaving 2 bases between the germline ends. There are 12 residues in the CDR3. The CDR3 here is CASSIGTDTQYF. The CDR3 DNA is TGTGCCAGTAGTATAGGAACAGATACGCAGTATTTT.

V is TRBV7-4 and J is TRBJ1-3; D perhaps matches TRBD1 (6 bases). Germline CDR1 and CDR2: SGHVT and SQSDAQ. V was trimmed by 5 bases and J by 6 bases, leaving 11 bases between them. The CDR3 has 13 residues. The CDR3 here is CASSDRDTNTIYF. DNA of the CDR3: TGTGCCAGCAGCGACCGGGACACAAACACCATATATTTT.

This clone was counted at least ten times. The rearrangement uses TRBV27 and TRBJ2-7, with TRBD2 as a possible D gene (5 bases). Trimming cost V 3 bases and J 4 bases, with 13 bases left between them. Germline CDR1 and CDR2: MNHEY and SMNVEV (reference sequence). This CDR3 is built from 14 residues. The CDR3 DNA reads TGTGCCAGCAGTTTTACGGGGTCTTCTTACGAGCAGTACTTC. Translating gives CASSFTGSSYEQYF.

This clone occurred a few times. The chain joins TRBV6-4 to TRBJ2-3; the match to TRBD2 covers 11 bases. This CDR3 is built from 15 residues. Germline loops: CDR1 MRHNA, CDR2 SNTAGT. V was pared by 3 bases and J by 3 bases, with 2 bases of the junction left unmatched. CDR3 residues: CASSEIAGGTDTQYF. Written as DNA, the CDR3 is TGTGCCAGCAGTGAAATAGCGGGAGGGACAGATACGCAGTATTTT.

Turning to this clone: This sequence may be a read error, since a much larger clone differs from it by one base. The chain links TRBV4-1 to TRBJ2-7, with a tentative D call TRBD1 (5 bases). Germline values: CDR1 MGHRA, CDR2 YSYEKL. V lost 2 bases and J 3 bases, leaving 14 bases between the germline ends. The CDR3 runs 15 residues. This CDR3 is CASSQQGAGNYEQYF. CDR3 DNA sequence: TGCGCCAGCAGCCAACAAGGGGCAGGGAACTACGAGCAGTACTTC.

The rearrangement joins TRBV15 to TRBJ1-1; D not certain. V gave up 0 bases and J gave up 6 bases, with 14 bases separating them. The CDR3 consists of 15 residues. CDR1 LNHNV and CDR2 YYDKDF come from the germline V gene (reference sequence). The CDR3: CATSRDREGSAEAFF. The CDR3 DNA reads TGTGCCACCAGCAGAGATAGGGAGGGAAGCGCTGAAGCTTTCTTT. The variable domain in full, completed from reference TRBV15 and TRBJ1-1, reads DAMVIQNPRYQVTQFGKPVTLSCSQTLNHNVMYWYQQKSSQAPKLLFHYYDKDFNNEADTPDNFQSRRPNTSFCFLDIRSPGLGDTAMYLCATSRDREGSAEAFFGQGTRLTVV.

A word on this clone: Other DNA sequences in the sample encode the same CDR3. The CDR3, as DNA: TGTGCCAGCAGCCCTGGGGTCTACGAGCAGTACTTC. Translation gives CASSPGVYEQYF. The V gene is TRBV28, the J gene TRBJ2-7; D unclear. Trimming removed 6 bases at V and 3 bases at J, with 9 bases between. Germline V gene data show CDR1 as MDHEN and CDR2 as SYDVKM. This CDR3 region has 12 residues.

The gene calls are TRBV25-1 and TRBJ2-7; unclear D gene. CDR3 size: 13 residues. Deletions cut 4 bases from V and 0 bases from J, with 7 bases between. Germline CDR1 and CDR2: MGHDK and SYGVNS. In DNA form, the CDR3 reads TGTGCCAGCAGTGCTTCTAACTCCTACGAGCAGTACTTC. This gives the protein CASSASNSYEQYF.

This clone was detected many times. The chain links TRBV6-1 to TRBJ2-3; 9 bases map to TRBD1. Germline loops: CDR1 MNHNS, CDR2 SASEGT. Unmatched junction bases numbered 7, after V lost 0 bases and J lost 6 bases. There are 16 residues in the CDR3. CDR3 in amino acids: CASSEARGQGLDTQYF. The CDR3 DNA follows: TGTGCCAGCAGTGAAGCGCGGGGACAGGGTCTTGATACGCAGTATTTT.

This clone was found many times. The CDR3 sequence: CATSSTSSGNTIYF. For the CDR3, the DNA is TGTGCCACCAGCAGTACCAGCTCTGGAAACACCATATATTTT. This chain links TRBV15 with TRBJ1-3; D is uncertain. The CDR3 has 14 residues. Trimming removed 3 bases from V and 0 bases from J, with 6 bases in between. The germline gives CDR1 LNHNV, CDR2 YYDKDF (reference sequence).

The J gene is TRBJ2-6, the V gene TRBV27; no reliable D call. The ends were cut back, 1 base at V and 0 bases at J, with 1 base in the middle. In germline, CDR1 is MNHEY, CDR2 SMNVEV (reference sequence). This CDR3 has 14 residues. CDR3 sequence: CASSLFSGANVLTF. As DNA, the CDR3 is TGTGCCAGCAGTTTATTCTCTGGGGCCAACGTCCTGACTTTC.

The chain recombines TRBV28 with TRBJ2-1, with D uncertain. V shed 1 base and J shed 2 bases, with 15 bases lying between them. Per germline, CDR1 MDHEN and CDR2 SYDVKM. There are 17 residues in the CDR3. The CDR3 DNA follows: TGTGCCAGCAGTTTATTAAAGGTGACCTCAGCCTACAATGAGCAGTTCTTC. It translates to CASSLLKVTSAYNEQFF.

CDR3 loop: CASSMDSYEQYF. The DNA of the CDR3 is TGTGCCAGCAGTATGGATTCCTACGAGCAGTACTTC. The rearrangement uses TRBV6-5 and TRBJ2-7, with D unresolved. Germline CDR1 and CDR2: MNHEY and SVGAGI. Deletions cut 5 bases from V and 1 base from J, with 6 bases between. This CDR3 region has 12 residues.

This clone was found a few times. The rearrangement joins TRBV25-1 to TRBJ2-7, with a weak D call TRBD1 (6 bases). Germline lookup yields CDR1 MGHDK and CDR2 SYGVNS. The CDR3 loop spans 16 amino acids. Trimming pared 3 bases from V and 2 bases from J, leaving 17 bases between. The CDR3 coding sequence is TGTGCCAGCAGTGACACTCCAGGGGCCCTTACCTACGAGCAGTACTTC. Its protein is CASSDTPGALTYEQYF.

This sequence joins TRBV5-6 and TRBJ2-1; 7 nucleotides match TRBD2. The CDR3 has 15 amino acids. J lost 8 bases, V lost 1 base, and 9 bases had no gene match. CDR1 and CDR2 from the germline V gene are SGHDT and YYEEEE. As DNA, the CDR3 is TGTGCCAGCAGCTTGTTTGCGGGAGCTCCGGATGAGCAGTTCTTC. This codes for CASSLFAGAPDEQFF.

This clone was seen ten or more times. This sequence joins TRBV4-1 and TRBJ2-6, with 7 positions matching TRBD1. The V gene's germline CDR1 is MGHRA and CDR2 YSYEKL. This CDR3 is 19 amino acids long. Losses at the gene ends were 2 bases for V and 0 bases for J; bases not matched to a gene: 10. CDR3: CASSQLIVRGSSGANVLTF. As DNA, the CDR3 is TGCGCCAGCAGCCAATTAATTGTCAGGGGGTCCTCTGGGGCCAACGTCCTGACTTTC.

This clone appeared a few times. The DNA for the CDR3 is TGTGCCAGCAGCTCTCGAACCGGGACACTTTCTAGCGGGAACACCATATATTTT. It encodes CASSSRTGTLSSGNTIYF. The chain uses TRBV7-9 and TRBJ1-3; D may be TRBD1 (6 bases). The CDR3 sequence is 18 residues long. CDR1 SEHNR and CDR2 FQNEAQ come from the germline V gene (reference sequence). Trimming shortened V by 4 bases and J by 7 bases, and 26 bases separated the two germline ends.

The V and J genes are TRBV28 and TRBJ2-7, with TRBD2 as a possible D gene (5 bases). The V end was cut by 3 bases, the J end by 0 bases, with 9 bases between. The germline V gene has CDR1 MDHEN and CDR2 SYDVKM. The CDR3 loop spans 14 amino acids. For the CDR3, the DNA is TGTGCCAGCAGTTTGGGCGGGTACTCCTACGAGCAGTACTTC. It is translated as CASSLGGYSYEQYF. Together with reference TRBV28 and TRBJ2-7, the CDR3 gives the full variable domain: DVKVTQSSRYLVKRTGEKVFLECVQDMDHENMFWYRQDPGLGLRLIYFSYDVKMKEKGDIPEGYSVSREKKERFSLILESASTNQTSMYLCASSLGGYSYEQYFGPGTRLTVT.

This clone was detected only a few times. This chain connects TRBV19 to TRBJ1-2; no clear D. Trimming removed 2 bases at V and 5 bases at J, with 15 bases between. CDR3 length: 15 amino acids. Germline assignment: CDR1 LNHDA and CDR2 SQIVND (reference sequence). This chain's CDR3 is CASSIRSGQIYGYTF. CDR3 DNA sequence: TGTGCCAGTAGTATACGGTCGGGCCAGATATATGGCTACACCTTC.

The chain employs TRBV25-1 and TRBJ2-2; 11 nucleotides align to TRBD1. The CDR3 runs to 18 residues. V was pared by 2 bases and J by 6 bases, with 11 bases of the junction left unmatched. Germline CDR1 and CDR2: MGHDK and SYGVNS. CDR3 bases: TGTGCCAGCAGTGAAGACACGGGACAGGGGGTGTTGCCCGGGGAGCTGTTTTTT. It translates to CASSEDTGQGVLPGELFF. Full variable domain (missing parts from reference TRBV25-1 and TRBJ2-2): EADIYQTPRYLVIGTGKKITLECSQTMGHDKMYWYQQDPGMELHLIHYSYGVNSTEKGDLSSESTVSRIRTEHFPLTLESARPSHTSQYLCASSEDTGQGVLPGELFFGEGSRLTVL.

This clone occurred once. V usage is TRBV9 and J usage is TRBJ2-3, with TRBD2 matching over 11 bases. Germline loops: CDR1 SGDLS, CDR2 YYNGEE. Germline trimming cut 6 bases from V and 3 bases from J; bases unmatched to any gene: 9. CDR3 length: 16 residues. Here the CDR3 reads CASTLGSGRVTDTQYF. The DNA of the CDR3 is TGTGCCAGCACCCTAGGTAGCGGGAGGGTTACAGATACGCAGTATTTT.

This clone was counted only a few times. The chain combines TRBV23-1 with TRBJ2-7, with D possibly TRBD2 on 5 matching bases. TRBV23-1 is filed as an ORF, its function uncertain. Trimming removed 6 bases from V and 3 bases from J, with 24 bases in between. The CDR3 has 17 residues. CDR3 amino acids: CASSLRFAGHLGYEQYF. CDR3 coding DNA: TGCGCCAGCAGCCTACGTTTCGCGGGTCATCTAGGCTACGAGCAGTACTTC.

This clone was seen many times. The chain couples TRBV7-9 to TRBJ2-7; no firm D call. The CDR3 covers 14 residues. From germline, CDR1 is SEHNR and CDR2 FQNEAQ (reference sequence). V was cut by 5 bases and J by 5 bases, with 16 bases left in between. The CDR3 sequence is CASSPVLSGDEQYF. Written as DNA, the CDR3 is TGTGCCAGCAGCCCGGTATTGTCCGGCGACGAGCAGTACTTC. Combining the CDR3 with reference TRBV7-9 and TRBJ2-7 gives the whole variable domain DTGVSQNPRHKITKRGQNVTFRCDPISEHNRLYWYRQTLGQGPEFLTYFQNEAQLEKSRLLSDRFSAERPKGSFSTLEIQRTEQGDSAMYLCASSPVLSGDEQYFGPGTRLTVT.

The CDR3 sequence is CAISEVGGRYEQYF. In nucleotides, the CDR3 is TGTGCCATCAGTGAGGTGGGAGGTCGATACGAGCAGTACTTC. The V gene is TRBV10-3, the J gene TRBJ2-5, with a tentative D call TRBD2 (6 bases). The J call may not be correct, given that the DNA end is closer to TRBJ2-7. Germline V CDR1 and CDR2: ENHRY, SYGVKD. The CDR3 runs to 14 residues.

This clone was seen ten or more times. The chain couples TRBV15 to TRBJ2-5, with D possibly being TRBD1 or TRBD2 (6 bases each). Germline V gene sequence: CDR1 LNHNV, CDR2 YYDKDF (reference sequence). There are 15 residues in the CDR3. V lost 0 bases to trimming and J lost 4 bases, with 12 bases between them. The CDR3 coding sequence is TGTGCCACCAGCAGAGAATCGGGGGCCCCAGAGACCCAGTACTTC. As protein: CATSRESGAPETQYF.

This chain connects TRBV6-1 to TRBJ2-7; D uncertain. V gave up 1 base and J gave up 0 bases, with 10 bases separating them. Germline loops: CDR1 MNHNS, CDR2 SASEGT. The CDR3 length is 15 residues. CDR3 in DNA: TGTGCCAGCAGTGAAGGTCCCTCGAGCTCCTACGAGCAGTACTTC. Translating gives CASSEGPSSSYEQYF.

The chain joins TRBV7-2 to TRBJ1-3; D is unclear. The ends were cut back, 5 bases at V and 4 bases at J, with 9 bases in the middle. The CDR3 extends over 13 amino acids. Germline CDR1 reads SGHTA; CDR2 reads FQGNSA. The CDR3 nucleotides read TGTGCCAGCAGCCTGAGAGCAGGAAACACCATATATTTT. Amino acid sequence: CASSLRAGNTIYF.